This TCR beta chain was observed in a study of spatial heterogeneity in lung cancer. Specified time point: blood at routine non-recurrence follow-up after resection. Sequencing was performed on whole RNA extracted from tumor and nontumor lung tissue, or from frozen PBMC, and the material was left unsorted. The CDR3 covers 12 residues. V shed 1 base and J shed 11 bases, with 11 bases lying between them. Germline V gene lookup returns CDR1 MGHDK and CDR2 SYGVNS. One entry per CDR3 protein results from TCRdb running MiXCR on the 5' RACE reads. The repertoire holds 40,000 to 45,000 distinct CDR3 sequences, with 20% to 25% as singletons.

The TCR was taken from a female donor with early-stage non-small cell lung cancer. The sample in question was PBMCs, obtained at follow-up. The chain recombines TRBV25-1 with TRBJ1-1; unclear D gene. CDR3 nucleotides: TGTGCCAGCAGTGAATCTTGGGGTACGGCTTTCTTT. This encodes CASSESWGTAFF.